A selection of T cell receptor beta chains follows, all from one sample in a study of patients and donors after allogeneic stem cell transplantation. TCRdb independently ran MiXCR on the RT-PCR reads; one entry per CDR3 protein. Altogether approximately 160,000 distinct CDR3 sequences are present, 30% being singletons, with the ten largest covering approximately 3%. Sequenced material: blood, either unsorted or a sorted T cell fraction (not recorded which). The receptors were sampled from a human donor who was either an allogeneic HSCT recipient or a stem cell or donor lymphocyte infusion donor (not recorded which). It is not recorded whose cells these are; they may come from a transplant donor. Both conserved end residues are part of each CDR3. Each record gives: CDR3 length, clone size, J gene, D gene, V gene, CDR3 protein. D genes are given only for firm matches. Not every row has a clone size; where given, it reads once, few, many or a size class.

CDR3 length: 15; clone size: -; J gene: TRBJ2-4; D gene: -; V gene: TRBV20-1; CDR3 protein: CSARRGSRAKNIQYF
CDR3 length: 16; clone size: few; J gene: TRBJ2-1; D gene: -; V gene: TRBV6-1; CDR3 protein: CASSERVDPTYNEQFF
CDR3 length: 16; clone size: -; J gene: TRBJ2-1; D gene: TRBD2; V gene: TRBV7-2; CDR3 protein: CASSLAHSGNNNEQFF
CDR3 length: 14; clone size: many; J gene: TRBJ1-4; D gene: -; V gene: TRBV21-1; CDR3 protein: CASSNRQGRVELFF
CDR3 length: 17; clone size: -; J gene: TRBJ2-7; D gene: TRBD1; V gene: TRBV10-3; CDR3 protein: CAISEAGTGGASYEQYF
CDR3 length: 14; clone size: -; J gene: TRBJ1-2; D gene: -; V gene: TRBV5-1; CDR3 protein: CASSREGSNYGYTF
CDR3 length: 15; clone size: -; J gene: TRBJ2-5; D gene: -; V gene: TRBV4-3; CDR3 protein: CASSMAARVGETQYF
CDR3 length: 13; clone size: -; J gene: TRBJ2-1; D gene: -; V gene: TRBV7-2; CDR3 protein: CASSSTTRGTSFF
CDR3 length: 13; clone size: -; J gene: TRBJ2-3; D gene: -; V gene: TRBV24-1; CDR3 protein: CATSSRLADTQYF
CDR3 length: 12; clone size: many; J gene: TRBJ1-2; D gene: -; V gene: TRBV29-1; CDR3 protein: CSVGGWGVGYTF
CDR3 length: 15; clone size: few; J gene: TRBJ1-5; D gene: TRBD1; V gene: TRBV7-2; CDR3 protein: CASSLGDSPYQPQHF
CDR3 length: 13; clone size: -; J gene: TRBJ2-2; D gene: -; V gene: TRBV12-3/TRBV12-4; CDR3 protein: CASSPTPTGELFF
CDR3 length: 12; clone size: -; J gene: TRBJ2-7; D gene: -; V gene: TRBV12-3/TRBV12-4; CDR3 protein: CASTLGMGGQYF
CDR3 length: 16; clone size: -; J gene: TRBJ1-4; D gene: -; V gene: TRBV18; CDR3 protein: CASSPPIGRPNEKLFF
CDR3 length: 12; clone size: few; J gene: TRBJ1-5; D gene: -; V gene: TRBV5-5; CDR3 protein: CASSLIGAPQHF
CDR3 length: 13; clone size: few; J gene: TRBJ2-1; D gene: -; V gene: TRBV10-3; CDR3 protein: CAITSTVYNEQFF
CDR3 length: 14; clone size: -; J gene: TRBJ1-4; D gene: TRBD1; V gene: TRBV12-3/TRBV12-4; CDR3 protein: CASNSGQGNEKLFF
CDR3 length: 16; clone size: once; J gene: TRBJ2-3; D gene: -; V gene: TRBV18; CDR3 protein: CASSPPRLGRPDTQYF
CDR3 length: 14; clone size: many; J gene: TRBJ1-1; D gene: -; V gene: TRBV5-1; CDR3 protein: CASRPGAVNTEAFF
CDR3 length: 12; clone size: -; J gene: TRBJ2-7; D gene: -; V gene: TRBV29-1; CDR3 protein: CSVESKPYEQYF